These 2 T cell receptor beta chains were all obtained from the same sample, sequenced in a study of cytomegalovirus exposure and HLA in healthy donors. The method was immunoSEQ multiplex PCR; TCRdb's version includes in-frame clones alone and lacks a portion of them. The sample lists 250,000 to 400,000 clones, 88% occurring once. Sequences were obtained from PBMCs. The receptors derive from a man aged 30 to 45 in good health and CMV-seronegative.

V and J are TRBV29-1 and TRBJ2-7; a possible D gene is TRBD2 (6 bases). Trimming took 5 bases from V and 4 from J, leaving 15 bases between them. Per the germline V gene, CDR1 is SQVTM and CDR2 is ANQGSEA. This CDR3 comprises 13 residues. Written as DNA, the CDR3 is TGCAGCGTTCTAGGCATCGCGGGGTACGAGCAGTACTTC. This gives the protein CSVLGIAGYEQYF.

V usage is TRBV29-1 and J usage is TRBJ1-2; D gene ambiguous. The length of the CDR3 is 13 residues. Germline V gene data show CDR1 as SQVTM and CDR2 as ANQGSEA. Trimming left V 7 bases short and J 1 base short, with 13 bases between. CDR3 loop: CSGGSELNYGYTF. The CDR3 DNA sequence: TGCAGCGGAGGTTCAGAACTTAACTATGGCTACACCTTC.